This TCR beta chain was recovered during a study of blood T cell repertoires in COVID-19. Study-wide background: The samples span acute and convalescent COVID-19 from the United States, Italy and Spain. PBMCs, B-cell-depleted T cells, or T cells were the source of the cDNA or gDNA that made up the material.

Seattle patients were enrolled while actively infected and followed longitudinally. Original data processing: Amplification of reference gene primers provided the estimated nucleated cell counts. This table comes from immunoSEQ multiplex PCR, and its TCRdb copy is limited to in-frame clones, with some not included. V, J and clone size are those of that table, while D and trimming were read from the DNA. The sample shows 200,000 to 250,000 clones, roughly 88% of them seen only once. CDR1 and CDR2 from the germline V gene are MGHRA and YSYEKL. The germline V and J ends were trimmed by 2 bases and 1 base, with 15 bases remaining between them. The CDR3 covers 17 residues.

This chain connects TRBV4-1 to TRBJ1-3; D is perhaps TRBD1 (6 bases). The source is a woman over 75 with COVID-19, enrolled during active disease. The sample taken for sequencing was peripheral blood. DNA for the CDR3: TGCGCCAGCAGCCAATCGGGGGGCCCGGGGTCTGGAAACACCATATATTTT. Its protein product is CASSQSGGPGSGNTIYF.